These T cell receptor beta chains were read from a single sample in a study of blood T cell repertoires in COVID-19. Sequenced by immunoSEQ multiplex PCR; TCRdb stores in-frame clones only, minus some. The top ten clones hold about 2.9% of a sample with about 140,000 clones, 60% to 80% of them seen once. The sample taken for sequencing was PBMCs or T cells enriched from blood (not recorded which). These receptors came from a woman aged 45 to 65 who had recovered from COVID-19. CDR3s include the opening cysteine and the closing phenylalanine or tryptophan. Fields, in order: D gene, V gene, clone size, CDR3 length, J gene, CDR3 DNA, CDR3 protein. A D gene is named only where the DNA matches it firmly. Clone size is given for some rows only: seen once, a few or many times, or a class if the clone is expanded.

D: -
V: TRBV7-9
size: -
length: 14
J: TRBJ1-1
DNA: TGTGCCAGCAGCGACTCCAGGGAGGGGGCTGAAGCTTTCTTT
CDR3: CASSDSREGAEAFF

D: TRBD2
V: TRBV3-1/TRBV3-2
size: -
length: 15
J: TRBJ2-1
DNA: TGTGCCAGCAGCCAAGGCGCTAGCGGGAGGAATGAGCAGTTCTTC
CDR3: CASSQGASGRNEQFF

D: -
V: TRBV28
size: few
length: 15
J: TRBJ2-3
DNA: TGTGCCAGCAGCTCCCTGAGGGCGGGGTTCGATACGCAGTATTTT
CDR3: CASSSLRAGFDTQYF

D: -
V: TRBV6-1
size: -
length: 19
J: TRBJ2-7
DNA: TGTGCCAGCAGTGAAGTATGGACAGGGTTGAGCGGGGCCCTCTACGAGCAGTACTTC
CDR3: CASSEVWTGLSGALYEQYF

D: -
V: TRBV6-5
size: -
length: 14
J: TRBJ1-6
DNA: TGTGCCAGCAGACGTGCCGGAGGGAATTCACCCCTCCACTTT
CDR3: CASRRAGGNSPLHF

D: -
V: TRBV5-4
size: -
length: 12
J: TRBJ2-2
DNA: TGTGCCAGCAGACTTTACACCGGGGAGCTGTTTTTT
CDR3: CASRLYTGELFF

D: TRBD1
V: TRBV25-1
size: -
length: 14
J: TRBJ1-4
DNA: TGTGCCAGCTCTCGGACAGGGGGTGTTGAAAAACTGTTTTTT
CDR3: CASSRTGGVEKLFF

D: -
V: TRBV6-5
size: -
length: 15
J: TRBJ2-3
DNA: TGTGCCAGTACGGACTTAGGAACGGGATCAGATACGCAGTATTTT
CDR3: CASTDLGTGSDTQYF

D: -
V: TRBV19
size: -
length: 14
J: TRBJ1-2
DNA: TGTGCCAGTAGTATAGCGGCAGGCGACTATGGCTACACCTTC
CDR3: CASSIAAGDYGYTF

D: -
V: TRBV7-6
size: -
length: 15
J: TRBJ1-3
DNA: TGTGCCAGCGCCCCTGGGCCAGACTCTGGAAACACCATATATTTT
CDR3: CASAPGPDSGNTIYF

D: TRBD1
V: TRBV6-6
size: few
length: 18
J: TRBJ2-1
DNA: TGTGCCAGCAGTCTTGGGACAGGCTCTCTGGGCTCCTACAATGAGCAGTTCTTC
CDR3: CASSLGTGSLGSYNEQFF

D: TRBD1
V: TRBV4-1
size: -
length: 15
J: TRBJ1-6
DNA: TGCGCCAGCAGCCAAGCCGGGACAGGGGGCTCACCCCTCCACTTT
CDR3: CASSQAGTGGSPLHF

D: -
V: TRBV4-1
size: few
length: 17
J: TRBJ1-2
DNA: TGCGCCAGCAGCCAAGGGAGGAGCAGGGGCTCTTACTATGGCTACACCTTC
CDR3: CASSQGRSRGSYYGYTF

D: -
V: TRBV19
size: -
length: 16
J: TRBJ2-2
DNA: TGTGCCAGTACCTTAAAAATAGCCCCAAGGACCGGGGAGCTGTTTTTT
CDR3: CASTLKIAPRTGELFF

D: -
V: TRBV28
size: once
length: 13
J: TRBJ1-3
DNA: TGTGCCAGCAGTTCCGGGGGAGGAAACACCATATATTTT
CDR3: CASSSGGGNTIYF

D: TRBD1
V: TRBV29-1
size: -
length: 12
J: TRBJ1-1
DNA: TGCAGCGCTCTGACAGGGCGCACTGAAGCTTTCTTT
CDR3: CSALTGRTEAFF

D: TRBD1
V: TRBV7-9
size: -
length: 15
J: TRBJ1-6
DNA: TGTGCCAGCAGCGCTTGGACAGGGGGGGACGACAGCCTCCACTTT
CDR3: CASSAWTGGDDSLHF

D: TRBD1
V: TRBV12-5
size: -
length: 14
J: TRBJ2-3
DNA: TGTGCTAGTGGTTTGACAGGGGGCACAGATACGCAGTATTTT
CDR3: CASGLTGGTDTQYF

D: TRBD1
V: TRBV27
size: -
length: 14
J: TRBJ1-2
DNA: TGTGCCAGCAGCCCCGACAGGGTCCTTTCCGGCTACACCTTC
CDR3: CASSPDRVLSGYTF

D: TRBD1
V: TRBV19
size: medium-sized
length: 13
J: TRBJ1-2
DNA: TGTGCCAGTAGAGGGGGCAGGATCTATGGCTACACCTTC
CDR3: CASRGGRIYGYTF

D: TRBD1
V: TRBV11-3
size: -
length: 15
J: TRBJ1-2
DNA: TGTGCCAGCAGCTCAACCGGGACAGGTGGCTATGGCTACACCTTC
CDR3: CASSSTGTGGYGYTF

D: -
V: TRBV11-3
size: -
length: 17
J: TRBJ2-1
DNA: TGTGCCAGCAGCCTCGACGGGGCCCAGATAGGGGGCAATGAGCAGTTCTTC
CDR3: CASSLDGAQIGGNEQFF

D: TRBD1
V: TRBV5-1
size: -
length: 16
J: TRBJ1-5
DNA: TGCGCCAGCAGTTTACGTCCGGGACAGGGACATCAGCCCCAGCATTTT
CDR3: CASSLRPGQGHQPQHF

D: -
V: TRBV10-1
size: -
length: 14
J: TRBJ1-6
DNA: TGCGCCAGCAGCGAGGATTTAGGGGGTTCACCCCTCCACTTT
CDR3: CASSEDLGGSPLHF

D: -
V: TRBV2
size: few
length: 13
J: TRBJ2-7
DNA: TGTGCCAGCAGTGTTCAGGGTGCCTACGAGCAGTACTTC
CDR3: CASSVQGAYEQYF

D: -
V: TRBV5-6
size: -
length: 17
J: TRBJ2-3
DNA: TGTGCCAGCAGCTTGGCCCAACGGGAGCCTACCACAGATACGCAGTATTTT
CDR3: CASSLAQREPTTDTQYF

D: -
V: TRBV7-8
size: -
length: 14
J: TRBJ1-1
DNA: TGTGCCAGCAGCTTAGGTGGGACGGGGAGGATGGCTTTCTTT
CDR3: CASSLGGTGRMAFF

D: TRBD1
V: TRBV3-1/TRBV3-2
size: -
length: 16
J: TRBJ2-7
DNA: TGTGCCAGCAGCCAAGGTGTCGGGACAGGGTACCACGAGCAGTACTTC
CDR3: CASSQGVGTGYHEQYF

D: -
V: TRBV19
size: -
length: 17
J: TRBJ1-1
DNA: TGTGCCAGTACCTCCCGGTTGGGGGGTTTTATGAACACTGAAGCTTTCTTT
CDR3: CASTSRLGGFMNTEAFF

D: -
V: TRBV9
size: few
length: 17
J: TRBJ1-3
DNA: TGTGCCAGCAGCGTAGAGGCGGGGTGGGGCTCTGGAAACACCATATATTTT
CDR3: CASSVEAGWGSGNTIYF

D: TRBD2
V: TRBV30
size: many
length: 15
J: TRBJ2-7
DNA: TGTGCCTGGAGTGATAGCGGGGGCCTCTCCTACGAGCAGTACTTC
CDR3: CAWSDSGGLSYEQYF

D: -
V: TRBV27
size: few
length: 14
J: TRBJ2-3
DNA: TGTGCCAGCTCCGGGACCCGGGGGACAGATACGCAGTATTTT
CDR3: CASSGTRGTDTQYF

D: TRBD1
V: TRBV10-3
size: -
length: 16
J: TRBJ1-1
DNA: TGTGCCATCAGTGAGTCGGGTCGGGACAGGGGAGAGGAAGCTTTCTTT
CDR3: CAISESGRDRGEEAFF

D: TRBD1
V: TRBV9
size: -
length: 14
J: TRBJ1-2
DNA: TGTGCCAGCAGTGTCAACCCGACTAAGGGGGCTGGCACCTTC
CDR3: CASSVNPTKGAGTF

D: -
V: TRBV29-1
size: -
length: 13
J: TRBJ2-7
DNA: TGCAGCGTCATTAAGGGGGGGTTGTACGAGCAGTACTTC
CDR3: CSVIKGGLYEQYF

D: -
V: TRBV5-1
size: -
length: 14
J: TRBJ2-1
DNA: TGCGCCAGCAGCTTGGTAGCCGCCGACAATGAGCAGTTCTTC
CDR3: CASSLVAADNEQFF

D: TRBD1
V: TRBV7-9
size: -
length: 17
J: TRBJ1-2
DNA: TGTGCCAGCAGCTCCCGGGGGACAGGACCAGCTAACTATGGCTACACCTTC
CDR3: CASSSRGTGPANYGYTF

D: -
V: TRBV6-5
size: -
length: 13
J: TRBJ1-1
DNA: TGTGCCAGCAGTTACCAGGGGAACACTGAAGCTTTCTTT
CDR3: CASSYQGNTEAFF

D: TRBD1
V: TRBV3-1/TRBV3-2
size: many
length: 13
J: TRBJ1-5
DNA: TGTGCCAGCAGCCGCGCATCGACAGGGTCCCTCCATTTT
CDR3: CASSRASTGSLHF

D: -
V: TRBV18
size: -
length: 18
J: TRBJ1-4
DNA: TGTGCCAGCTCGCCCTATCCGGGGGGAAGAGGAGCTAATGAAAAACTGTTTTTT
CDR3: CASSPYPGGRGANEKLFF

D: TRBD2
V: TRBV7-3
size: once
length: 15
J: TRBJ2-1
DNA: TGTGCCAGCAGCTCTGGGACTAGCGGGATCTATGAGCAGTTCTTC
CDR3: CASSSGTSGIYEQFF

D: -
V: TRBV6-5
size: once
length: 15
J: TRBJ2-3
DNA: TGTGCCAGCGGGCGTGGCGGGGCCCGCACAGATACGCAGTATTTT
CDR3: CASGRGGARTDTQYF

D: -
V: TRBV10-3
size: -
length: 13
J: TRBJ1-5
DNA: TGTGCCATCAGTACAGGGTACAATCAGCCCCAGCATTTT
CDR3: CAISTGYNQPQHF

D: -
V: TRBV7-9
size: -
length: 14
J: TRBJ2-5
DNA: TGTGCCAGCCCCTCAGGGGCCCCTCAAGAGACCCAGTACTTC
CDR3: CASPSGAPQETQYF

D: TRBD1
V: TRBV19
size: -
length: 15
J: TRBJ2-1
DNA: TGTGCCAGTAGTCCGCAGGGGGCGGGCTACAATGAGCAGTTCTTC
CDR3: CASSPQGAGYNEQFF

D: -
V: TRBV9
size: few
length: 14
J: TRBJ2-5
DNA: TGTGCCAGCAGCGAGGGACCGCTCGGGGGGACCCAGTACTTC
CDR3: CASSEGPLGGTQYF

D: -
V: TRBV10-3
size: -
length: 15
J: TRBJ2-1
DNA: TGTGCCATCAGTGCGTATGGAGGGCCGCGCGATGAGCAGTTCTTC
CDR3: CAISAYGGPRDEQFF

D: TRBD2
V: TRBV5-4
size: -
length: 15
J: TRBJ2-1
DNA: TGTGCCAGCAGCTTGCGGCGGGAGGCCTACAATGAGCAGTTCTTC
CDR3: CASSLRREAYNEQFF

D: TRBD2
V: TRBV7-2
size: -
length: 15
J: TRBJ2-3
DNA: TGTGCCAGCAGCGTCGGGACTAGCGCTGGGAATACGCAGTATTTT
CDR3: CASSVGTSAGNTQYF